Listed below are T cell receptor beta chains from one sample, sequenced in a study of blood T cell repertoires in COVID-19. Profiled with immunoSEQ multiplex PCR; TCRdb holds only in-frame clones, not every one. Here the sample spans roughly 120,000 clones, approximately 83% being singletons. Input material: peripheral blood. The receptors stem from a man older than 75 with acute or convalescent COVID-19. CDR3s leave out the opening cysteine and the closing phenylalanine or tryptophan. The order of the fields is CDR3 protein, V gene, J gene.

CDR3aa: ATSDAGTQSISSGYT
v_gene: TRBV24-1
j_gene: TRBJ1-2

CDR3aa: ASSRDSGTYEQY
v_gene: TRBV4-1
j_gene: TRBJ2-7

CDR3aa: AWGTAGGYGYT
v_gene: TRBV30
j_gene: TRBJ1-2

CDR3aa: SVVGANYGYT
v_gene: TRBV29-1
j_gene: TRBJ1-2

CDR3aa: ASSLAGGDYGYT
v_gene: TRBV7-9
j_gene: TRBJ1-2

CDR3aa: ASSQEGYAGAELF
v_gene: TRBV4-1
j_gene: TRBJ2-2

CDR3aa: ATSDPGGYPGELF
v_gene: TRBV24-1
j_gene: TRBJ2-2

CDR3aa: ASTTDRAPHNEQF
v_gene: TRBV2
j_gene: TRBJ2-1

CDR3aa: ASSLGYGSTEKLF
v_gene: TRBV5-1
j_gene: TRBJ1-4

CDR3aa: ASSSRGGPDTGELF
v_gene: TRBV7-3
j_gene: TRBJ2-2

CDR3aa: ASSRTTGQANSPLH
v_gene: TRBV4-3
j_gene: TRBJ1-6

CDR3aa: ASKYRGENTEAF
v_gene: TRBV5-1
j_gene: TRBJ1-1

CDR3aa: ASSFYAGQETQY
v_gene: TRBV5-6
j_gene: TRBJ2-5

CDR3aa: ASKGGRGRDIQY
v_gene: TRBV27
j_gene: TRBJ2-4

CDR3aa: ASSSGQTTGGELF
v_gene: TRBV6-6
j_gene: TRBJ2-2

CDR3aa: ASSSGRQRGSPLH
v_gene: TRBV7-9
j_gene: TRBJ1-6

CDR3aa: ASSDRSLAGVLDEQY
v_gene: TRBV6-1
j_gene: TRBJ2-7

CDR3aa: ASSYSTDRASYEQY
v_gene: TRBV6-5
j_gene: TRBJ2-7

CDR3aa: ASGPRTDTSGNTIY
v_gene: TRBV12-5
j_gene: TRBJ1-3

CDR3aa: ASSPPNSNYGYT
v_gene: TRBV18
j_gene: TRBJ1-2

CDR3aa: ASRESSGRAETQY
v_gene: TRBV6-5
j_gene: TRBJ2-5

CDR3aa: ASSPQGDQPQH
v_gene: TRBV12-3/TRBV12-4
j_gene: TRBJ1-5

CDR3aa: ASSQDPRAMSGYT
v_gene: TRBV4-1
j_gene: TRBJ1-2

CDR3aa: ASSLYRSTEAF
v_gene: TRBV5-5
j_gene: TRBJ1-1

CDR3aa: ASSAGTGPNEQF
v_gene: TRBV5-8
j_gene: TRBJ2-1

CDR3aa: ASSPSLRGTGYLVGTEAF
v_gene: TRBV14
j_gene: TRBJ1-1

CDR3aa: ASSLQGQVAGYT
v_gene: TRBV5-5
j_gene: TRBJ1-2

CDR3aa: ASSESAGSSLGYT
v_gene: TRBV10-1
j_gene: TRBJ1-2

CDR3aa: ATSRAAGSSYEQY
v_gene: TRBV15
j_gene: TRBJ2-7

CDR3aa: ASSVRTGDGNTIY
v_gene: TRBV9
j_gene: TRBJ1-3

CDR3aa: ASSLAGVETQY
v_gene: TRBV27
j_gene: TRBJ2-5

CDR3aa: ASSWDRISNQPQH
v_gene: TRBV7-8
j_gene: TRBJ1-5

CDR3aa: ASSRGGASNQPQH
v_gene: TRBV28
j_gene: TRBJ1-5

CDR3aa: ASSPEWGRAYNEQF
v_gene: TRBV5-8
j_gene: TRBJ2-1

CDR3aa: ASGLAGQMNGYT
v_gene: TRBV12-5
j_gene: TRBJ1-2

CDR3aa: ASSYRGGGDTEAF
v_gene: TRBV3-1/TRBV3-2
j_gene: TRBJ1-1

CDR3aa: ASSKRQGAHPQPQH
v_gene: TRBV7-2
j_gene: TRBJ1-5

CDR3aa: ASVQGTRNTGELF
v_gene: TRBV28
j_gene: TRBJ2-2

CDR3aa: ATSDPSQGVGEKLF
v_gene: TRBV24-1
j_gene: TRBJ1-4

CDR3aa: ASSQAGDADTQY
v_gene: TRBV3-1/TRBV3-2
j_gene: TRBJ2-3

CDR3aa: ASSRAGTEDSNQPQH
v_gene: TRBV6-2/TRBV6-3
j_gene: TRBJ1-5